Presented here are 5 T cell receptor beta chains from one specimen sequenced in a study of CD8 T cells in Susac syndrome. Random hexamers were used to reverse transcribe an amount of roughly 0.5 to 1 ug RNA. MiXCR, run by TCRdb on the immunoSEQ multiplex PCR reads, gives a single entry per CDR3 protein. The sample holds about 76,000 distinct CDR3 sequences; more than 85% are singletons and the top ten take around 0.49%. Sequenced: CD8+ T cells from PBMCs. These TCRs come from a human donor with multiple sclerosis.

By share of the sample, this clonotype is medium-sized. This chain links TRBV2 with TRBJ2-1; D remains ambiguous. CDR3 length: 15 residues. V was trimmed by 3 bases and J by 7 bases, leaving 16 bases between them. Germline CDR1 reads SNHLY; CDR2 reads FYNNEI. CDR3 amino acids: CASSDTKIQPNEQFF. The CDR3 nucleotides read TGTGCCAGCAGTGACACTAAAATACAACCTAATGAGCAGTTCTTC.

The chain carries TRBV6-2 or TRBV6-3 and TRBJ2-1; D remains unclear. V was trimmed by 0 bases and J by 2 bases, leaving 11 bases between them. Germline V gene lookup returns CDR1 MNHEY and CDR2 SVGEGT. This CDR3 region has 16 residues. CDR3 amino acids: CASSYSTPAPYNEQFF. In DNA form, the CDR3 reads TGTGCCAGCAGTTACTCGACTCCCGCGCCCTACAATGAGCAGTTCTTC.

The gene calls are TRBV7-2 and TRBJ2-3; 12 bases fit TRBD2. With V trimmed by 1 base and J by 6 bases, 8 bases remained unmatched. Germline V gene lookup returns CDR1 SGHTA and CDR2 FQGNSA. The CDR3 is 17 amino acids. The CDR3 bases are TGTGCCAGCAGCTTAGAACTAGCGGGAGGCGAGCGGGATACGCAGTATTTT. It translates to CASSLELAGGERDTQYF.

This clonotype was seen only once. This chain uses TRBV27 with TRBJ2-7; D is possibly TRBD1 (6 bases). This CDR3 comprises 15 residues. CDR1 MNHEY and CDR2 SMNVEV come from the germline V gene (reference sequence). V was pared by 5 bases and J by 4 bases, with 18 bases between. Written as DNA, the CDR3 is TGTGCCAGCAGTGGATCCGGAGGACAGATATACGAGCAGTACTTC. This codes for CASSGSGGQIYEQYF.

The gene calls are TRBV2 and TRBJ2-7; 7 bases fit TRBD2. CDR3 size: 13 residues. Germline V lookup: CDR1 SNHLY, CDR2 FYNNEI. Trimming at V came to 7 bases and at J to 0 bases, leaving 3 bases not matched to a gene. The CDR3: CASTAGDSYEQYF. CDR3 sequence (DNA): TGTGCCAGCACCGCGGGGGACTCCTACGAGCAGTACTTC.